This section outlines one TCR beta chain sequence together with its context. Its antigen specificity is not known. This may be a read error, as it is one base from a much larger clone. The record originates from a study of read filtering for tumor transcriptome and immune sequencing (dated by TCRdb to 2020 to 2022). In terms of the full investigation: The cohort was composed of 17 male and some 15 female patients, with a mean age of around 66 years and an age range of roughly 40 to 80. After DNase treatment, whole-transcriptome libraries were prepared using the TruSeq RNA Access Library Prep Kit. TCR-region mapped reads per sample ranged from about 4.05 to 10.27 million with IR-seq versus only about 85 to 1,300 with RNA-seq. TCR repertoires obtained by targeted immune repertoire sequencing and by bulk whole-transcriptome sequencing performed on the same bone marrow samples were compared. By revised international staging, 8 or 9 patients were R-ISS I, approximately 15 were R-ISS II and about seven were R-ISS III. A main aim was a read-filtering strategy for immune repertoire data, specifically whether clonotypes supported by a single read should be removed. The investigation overall reported the following: The sorted CD138-negative fraction was a mixed bone marrow immune population, not purified T cells. IR-seq captured clonotypes at much higher depth and more reliably than RNA-seq, and smaller IR-seq throughput sufficed to identify most shared clonotypes. Single-read clonotypes made up around 82% of clonotypes but only 3% to 4.5% of total reads in IR-seq, compared with just under 75% of clonotypes and 40% to 55% of reads in RNA-seq. Removing single-read clonotypes increased the correlation between IR-seq and RNA-seq shared clonotype proportions.

Every patient had bone marrow sampled at the time of active disease. Ficoll-Hypaque density gradient centrifugation was used to isolate bone marrow mononuclear cells. CD138-negative cells were obtained by negative selection after labeling with CD138 magnetic microbeads on a MACS separator, removing myeloma plasma cells. Purity of the isolated cells was checked by flow cytometry on an Attune NxT using CD138 antibodies. TRIzol reagent was used to extract total RNA, and a NanoDrop spectrophotometer was used to quantify the extracted RNA. Paired RNA-seq and IR-seq were performed on the CD138-negative bone marrow sample of each patient. Starting from 400 to 450 ng RNA, TCR libraries were constructed with the Immunoverse kit using molecular barcoded adaptors that cover the alpha/delta and beta/gamma chains. TCR library preparation was performed with the same RNA that was used for transcriptome sequencing. An Illumina HiSeq 4000 with 2 x 150 cycles was used to sequence the TCR libraries. Per the authors' processing: MiXCR aligned TCR reads to human V, D, J and C references and assembled the aligned reads into CDR3 clonotypes, with quality filtering and error correction included. Clonotype counts and gene usage diversity were analyzed with the tcR package in R. Raw mapping reads were checked after the RNA-seq reads had been mapped by STAR aligner version 2.5.3a onto the human GRCh37 genome. To test how sequencing depth affected the clonotypes detected, IR-seq fastq files were randomly downsampled with Seqtk 1.3. The public sequencing data were trimmed at Q25 with fastp and processed into clonotypes with MiXCR by TCRdb, which kept only in-frame beta chains. A single entry per CDR3 protein holds the most common genes and DNA from its merged rows. These V and J calls rely on TCRdb rather than the paper's analysis. Present in this sample are around 50,000 distinct CDR3 sequences, more than 20% of which were seen just once. Approximately 17% of the sample is held by the ten biggest clonotypes.

For CDR1 and CDR2, the germline V gene lists SQVTM and ANQGSEA. Counted from cysteine to phenylalanine, this CDR3 has 13 amino acids. CDR3 DNA is the only sequence kept; it has 39 bases, read in frame from the first base. The sequence was obtained from a donor aged 40 or older with multiple myeloma. The chain was built from TRBV29-1 and TRBJ1-1; 7 bases in the middle match TRBD1. Sequencing input: a population of CD138-negative cells sorted from bone marrow. The cell subset or site label here, explained by the study, means: bone marrow mononuclear cells depleted of CD138+ plasma/myeloma cells by negative magnetic selection. The DNA sequence is as follows: TGCAGCGTAATCCGGGACAGCATCACTGAAGCTTCCTTT. It translates to CSVIRDSITEASF.